Below are 5 T cell receptor beta chains sequenced from a single sample in a study of PD-L1 blockade in urothelial cancer. Repertoires were generated with immunoSEQ multiplex PCR, while TCRdb's copy carries only in-frame clones and drops some. Seen here are 95,000 to 150,000 clones, 86% observed once, and the top ten hold roughly 2.6%. Described time point: peripheral blood 6 weeks after treatment start. Sequenced here: PBMCs, sampled around atezolizumab (anti-PD-L1) treatment. All receptors derive from a man over 45 with urothelial cancer.

This clone has only a few counts. The chain uses TRBV2 and TRBJ1-3; D is perhaps TRBD1 (5 bases). Between the trimmed V and J ends, which lost 9 bases and 1 base, there was a span of 7 bases. The CDR3 runs 12 residues. Germline-derived CDR1 and CDR2 are SNHLY and FYNNEI. This chain's CDR3 is CARKGSGNTIYF. The DNA for the CDR3 is TGTGCCAGAAAGGGGTCTGGAAACACCATATATTTT.

The chain recombines TRBV7-3 with TRBJ2-7, with TRBD2 matching over 8 bases. CDR3 size: 18 residues. Germline V gives CDR1 SGHTA, CDR2 FQGTGA. J lost 2 bases, V lost 3 bases, and 15 bases had no gene match. CDR3 in DNA: TGTGCCAGCAGCTTTTTTTGGGCTAGCGGGCTACCGACCTACGAGCAGTACTTC. It encodes CASSFFWASGLPTYEQYF.

The rearrangement joins TRBV7-2 to TRBJ2-1; 7 bases are a match to TRBD1. V lost 3 bases and J lost 5; bases outside the gene matches: 1. Germline V gene data show CDR1 as SGHTA and CDR2 as FQGNSA. The CDR3 loop spans 13 amino acids. The DNA of the CDR3 is TGTGCCAGCAGCTTCGACAGGGACAATGAGCAGTTCTTC. Its translation: CASSFDRDNEQFF. Together with reference TRBV7-2 and TRBJ2-1, the CDR3 gives the full variable domain: GAGVSQSPSNKVTEKGKDVELRCDPISGHTALYWYRQSLGQGLEFLIYFQGNSAPDKSGLPSDRFSAERTGGSVSTLTIQRTQQEDSAVYLCASSFDRDNEQFFGPGTRLTVL.

The J gene is TRBJ2-3, the V gene TRBV7-9, with a tentative D call TRBD2 (6 bases). The CDR3 loop spans 15 amino acids. Germline CDR1 reads SEHNR; CDR2 reads FQNEAQ (reference sequence). V gave up 3 bases and J gave up 2 bases, with 12 bases separating them. The CDR3 protein is CASSLPSGSTDTQYF. CDR3 DNA: TGTGCCAGCAGCTTGCCCAGCGGGTCCACAGATACGCAGTATTTT.

V and J are TRBV2 and TRBJ2-1; 13 nucleotides agree with TRBD2. V lost 6 bases and J lost 6; bases outside the gene matches: 5. CDR1 and CDR2 (germline): SNHLY, FYNNEI. CDR3 length equals 15 residues. The CDR3 loop is CASSTTSGRANEQFF. For the CDR3, the DNA is TGTGCCAGCAGCACAACTAGCGGGAGGGCCAATGAGCAGTTCTTC.